This T cell receptor beta chain was recorded in a study of cytomegalovirus exposure and HLA in healthy donors. Notes on the study in general: The study labeled more than 150 TCR beta chains cytomegalovirus-associated. In vitro testing confirmed a few CMV-associated chains as specific for CMV antigens.

This CDR3 region has 14 residues. The V and J ends lost 7 bases and 1 base, in that order; junction bases with no gene match: 2. The V gene's germline CDR1 is MNHNS and CDR2 SASEGT. TCRdb keeps only in-frame clones here, not all; method: immunoSEQ multiplex PCR. Of more than 100,000 clones listed, around nine tenths are singletons. This clone showed up just a few times. No antigen is known for it. V gene TRBV6-1 combines with J gene TRBJ2-2, with 8 nucleotides matching TRBD1. Material: PBMCs. The receptor's source is a woman between 18 and 29 years old in good health and CMV-seropositive. CDR3 sequence: CASITGGNTGELFF. In DNA form, the CDR3 reads TGTGCCAGCATTACAGGGGGGAACACCGGGGAGCTGTTTTTT.